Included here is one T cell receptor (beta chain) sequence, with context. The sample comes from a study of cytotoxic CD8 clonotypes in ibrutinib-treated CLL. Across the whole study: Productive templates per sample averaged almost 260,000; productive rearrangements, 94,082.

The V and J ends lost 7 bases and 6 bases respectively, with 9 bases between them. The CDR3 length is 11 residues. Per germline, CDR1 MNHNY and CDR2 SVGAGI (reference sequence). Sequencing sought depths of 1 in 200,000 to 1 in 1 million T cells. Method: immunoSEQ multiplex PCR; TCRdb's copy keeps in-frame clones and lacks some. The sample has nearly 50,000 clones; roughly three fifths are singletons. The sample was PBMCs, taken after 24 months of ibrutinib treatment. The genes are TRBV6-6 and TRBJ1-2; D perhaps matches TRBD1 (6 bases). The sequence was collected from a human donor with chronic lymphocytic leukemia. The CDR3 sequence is CASTGGHGYTF. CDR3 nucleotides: TGTGCCAGCACGGGGGGGCATGGCTACACCTTC.